This T cell receptor beta chain was documented in a study of cytomegalovirus exposure and HLA in healthy donors. Study at large: It was reported in a later analysis that the same platform had been used for the 120 validation repertoires as for the roughly 650 first-cohort repertoires.

Notes on the study in general: Both high specificity and high sensitivity reportedly marked the classifier's diagnosis of cytomegalovirus status. CMV antigen specificity was confirmed in vitro for a few CMV-associated chains.

It was the approximately 120-subject validation cohort, separate from the approximately 680-subject first cohort, to which the donors belonged. Deletions cut 3 bases from V and 1 base from J, with 12 bases between. Germline-derived CDR1 and CDR2 are MDHEN and SYDVKM. This CDR3 has 16 amino acids. Details on this clone: What it recognizes is unknown.

Some clones are missing from TCRdb's copy, which holds only in-frame ones; the method was immunoSEQ multiplex PCR. The table records 100,000 to 150,000 clones, under 90% of them present only once. What was sequenced was PBMCs. This sequence originates from a woman under 30 in good health and CMV-seronegative. This chain uses TRBV28 with TRBJ2-2; no firm D call. The CDR3 nucleotides are TGTGCCAGCAGTTTTGTCCGCTTGAGGAACACCGGGGAGCTGTTTTTT. Its protein product is CASSFVRLRNTGELFF.